The T cell receptor (beta chain) described here comes from a study of response to subunit inactivated influenza vaccine (dated by TCRdb to 2017 to 2018). Regarding the study in general: Deep quantitative T cell receptor repertoire profiling was used in the study to track responses to a trivalent subunit inactivated influenza vaccine. Study-wide conclusions, independent of this receptor: The authors suggested that each seasonal influenza vaccination may recruit only a limited number of new T cells.

Including the terminal cysteine and phenylalanine, the CDR3 comprises 15 residues. Of all the DNA, just the CDR3 is kept, 45 bases in frame from base 1. The germline V gene provides CDR1 MNHNS and CDR2 SASEGT. V loses 6 bases, J loses 4 bases, and the germline ends lie 15 bases apart. This clonotype was observed many times. Which antigen it targets is not known. Per-base qualities were not stored, and no clone one base away is much larger. Libraries were built with RT-PCR. TCRdb records Illumina HiSeq 2500 as the sequencer. Using fastp trimming at Q25 and MiXCR clonotype assembly, TCRdb reanalyzed the public sequencing data and kept in-frame beta chains. Rows are unified per CDR3 protein, each entry keeping the most common DNA and genes. Here the sample has hundreds of thousands of distinct CDR3 sequences; 9% to 15% occur a single time. The top ten clones comprise about 8% of the sample.

Sequencing was performed on non-naive T cells sorted from PBMCs, taken roughly 15 days before vaccination. According to the study, the label for this sample's cell subset or site signals: memory T cell fraction. The chain is assembled from TRBV6-1 and TRBJ1-4; perhaps TRBD1 is the D gene, with 6 bases matching. The sequence came from a man in his fifties who received an inactivated influenza vaccine. Donor details come from another sample of the same person, matched by shared clones. The DNA reads TGTGCCAGCAGAAAACAGGGTTCGGGTAATGAAAAACTGTTTTTT. Its translation is CASRKQGSGNEKLFF.